This passage covers 31 T cell receptor beta chains from one sample sequenced in a study of cytomegalovirus exposure and HLA in healthy donors. Some clones are missing from TCRdb's copy, which holds only in-frame ones; the method was immunoSEQ multiplex PCR. The repertoire consists of about 300,000 clones, with around nine tenths occurring once and the leading ten covering about 0.9%. Sample: PBMCs. Receptors were obtained from a woman aged 18-29 years in good health and CMV-seronegative.

This clone was observed a single time. The genes are TRBV4-1 and TRBJ2-1; 9 positions agree with TRBD2. The CDR3 has 17 residues. Germline trimming cut 0 bases from V and 6 bases from J; bases unmatched to any gene: 9. The V gene's germline CDR1 is MGHRA and CDR2 YSYEKL. Here the CDR3 reads CASSQETGTSWGNEQFF. The CDR3 DNA is TGCGCCAGCAGCCAAGAAACCGGGACTAGCTGGGGCAATGAGCAGTTCTTC.

The chain combines TRBV2 with TRBJ1-2; 10 bases map to TRBD1. Germline V lookup: CDR1 SNHLY, CDR2 FYNNEI. Trimming took 9 bases from V and 7 from J; bases not matched to a gene: 8. The CDR3 is 13 residues long. Here the CDR3 reads CASTTGDRGGYTF. In DNA, the CDR3 is TGTGCCAGTACCACCGGGGACAGGGGTGGCTACACCTTC.

The rearrangement uses TRBV29-1 and TRBJ1-4; D is unclear. This CDR3 is built from 11 residues. Germline assignment: CDR1 SQVTM and CDR2 ANQGSEA. V lost 6 bases, J lost 4 bases, and 6 bases lay in between. The DNA of the CDR3 is TGCAGCGTCATTTTTAATGAAAAACTGTTTTTT. This codes for CSVIFNEKLFF. Based on the CDR3 plus reference TRBV29-1 and TRBJ1-4, the full variable domain is SAVISQKPSRDICQRGTSLTIQCQVDSQVTMMFWYRQQPGQSLTLIATANQGSEATYESGFVIDKFPISRPNLTFSTLTVSNMSPEDSSIYLCSVIFNEKLFFGSGTQLSVL.

This chain joins TRBV7-2 and TRBJ1-5; TRBD1 aligns across 9 bases. V lost 5 bases and J lost 9; bases outside the gene matches: 11. CDR3 length: 15 residues. The germline gives CDR1 SGHTA, CDR2 FQGNSA. The CDR3 DNA is TGTGCCAGCAGCCCTAGGGACAGGGACAGCAGGCCCCAGCATTTT. Protein sequence: CASSPRDRDSRPQHF.

The J gene is TRBJ1-2, the V gene TRBV1. TRBV1 is given as a pseudogene. The CDR3 contains 13 residues. CDR3 loop: CTSSQRGGVGYTF. Here the CDR3 DNA reads TGCACCAGCAGCCAACGGGGAGGAGTTGGCTACACCTTC.

V is TRBV28 and J is TRBJ1-1, with D tentatively TRBD1 (6 bases). The CDR3 extends over 17 amino acids. The germline gives CDR1 MDHEN, CDR2 SYDVKM. Between the trimmed V and J ends, which lost 5 bases and 5 bases, there was a span of 24 bases. CDR3 DNA: TGTGCCAGCAGTCCCCCACTTGGGGCGCGGGGGCAAACTGAAGCTTTCTTT. Residues: CASSPPLGARGQTEAFF.

The rearrangement links TRBV5-6 to TRBJ2-7; 7 nucleotides align to TRBD1. With V trimmed by 1 base and J by 4 bases, 8 bases remained unmatched. The CDR3 loop spans 15 amino acids. The germline V gene encodes CDR1 SGHDT and CDR2 YYEEEE. The CDR3 spells CASSLSTGVFYEQYF. For the CDR3, the DNA is TGTGCCAGCAGCTTGAGTACAGGGGTTTTTTACGAGCAGTACTTC.

V gene TRBV5-6 combines with J gene TRBJ2-1, with 7 bases matching TRBD2. There are 15 residues in the CDR3. The germline V gene has CDR1 SGHDT and CDR2 YYEEEE. V was clipped by 0 bases and J by 4 bases; unmatched bases: 4. The CDR3 here is CASSLGLAEYNEQFF. As DNA, the CDR3 is TGTGCCAGCAGCTTGGGACTAGCAGAATACAATGAGCAGTTCTTC.

This chain uses TRBV15 with TRBJ1-1, with TRBD1 identical over 7 bases. Germline V gives CDR1 LNHNV, CDR2 YYDKDF (reference sequence). The CDR3 sequence is 15 residues long. The V and J ends lost 3 bases and 0 bases, in that order; junction bases with no gene match: 4. CDR3 DNA: TGTGCCACCAGCAGGCCACAGGGGATGAACACTGAAGCTTTCTTT. Translated, it gives CATSRPQGMNTEAFF.

V is TRBV19 and J is TRBJ2-7; 13 bases fit TRBD2. The CDR3 consists of 19 residues. The germline CDR1 and CDR2 sequences are LNHDA and SQIVND (reference sequence). Trimming removed 5 bases from V and 0 bases from J; junction bases left unmatched: 13. The CDR3 region has the DNA TGTGCCAGTAGTGCTCAAATCGGACTAGCGGGAGCAACCTCCTACGAGCAGTACTTC. Translated, it gives CASSAQIGLAGATSYEQYF.

This clone is a singleton in its sample. This chain connects TRBV7-3 to TRBJ2-1; a possible D gene is TRBD2 (7 bases). V lost 1 base, J lost 0 bases, and 19 bases lay in between. CDR1 and CDR2 from the germline V gene are SGHTA and FQGTGA. This CDR3 is built from 19 residues. The CDR3 nucleotides read TGTGCCAGCAGCTTAAAGGGGGGGGGAGCCGCCTACTCCTACAATGAGCAGTTCTTC. Translated: CASSLKGGGAAYSYNEQFF.

This clone was found once. The CDR3 here is CASSPPGSGSHEQFF. The DNA for the CDR3 is TGTGCCAGCAGCCCCCCCGGTAGCGGGAGCCATGAGCAGTTCTTC. The V and J genes are TRBV7-8 and TRBJ2-1, with 9 bases matching TRBD2. Per germline, CDR1 SGHVS and CDR2 FQNEAQ. The ends lost 5 bases at V and 8 bases at J; junction bases unmatched: 10. The CDR3 extends over 15 amino acids.

CDR3 amino acids: CASSQSCENLTGVFEKLFF. The CDR3 DNA follows: TGCGCCAGCAGTCAATCGTGTGAAAATCTCACAGGGGTTTTTGAAAAACTGTTTTTT. The chain recombines TRBV23-1 with TRBJ1-4; 7 bases align to TRBD1. TRBV23-1 has ORF status, its function being uncertain. The J segment lost 7 bases and the V segment lost 0 bases, leaving 17 bases of the junction unmatched. The CDR3 is made up of 19 amino acids.

The genes are TRBV5-1 and TRBJ2-1; TRBD1 agrees at 9 bases. V shed 0 bases, J shed 8 bases, and the junction held 3 bases outside the gene matches. This CDR3 region has 14 residues. CDR1 and CDR2 (germline): SGHRS, YFSETQ. The CDR3 bases are TGCGCCAGCAGCTTGGTACAGGGGGCGGATGAGCAGTTCTTC. Amino acid sequence: CASSLVQGADEQFF. Filled out from reference TRBV5-1 and TRBJ2-1, the complete variable domain reads KAGVTQTPRYLIKTRGQQVTLSCSPISGHRSVSWYQQTPGQGLQFLFEYFSETQRNKGNFPGRFSGRQFSNSRSEMNVSTLELGDSALYLCASSLVQGADEQFFGPGTRLTVL.

Only a few counts were recorded for this clone. This chain uses TRBV2 with TRBJ1-6; perhaps TRBD1 as D (5 bases). Germline-derived CDR1 and CDR2 are SNHLY and FYNNEI. The V gene lost 9 bases and the J gene lost 9 bases, with 9 bases spanning the gap. The CDR3 totals 11 residues. CDR3 nucleotide sequence: TGTGCCAGTAAAAGGGGTTCACCCCTCCACTTT. Its translation: CASKRGSPLHF.

The table lists this clone with a count of one. V usage is TRBV7-9 and J usage is TRBJ2-7; tentatively, D is TRBD2 (5 bases). V was clipped by 4 bases and J by 0 bases, with 13 bases between them. This CDR3 has 15 amino acids. In germline, CDR1 is SEHNR, CDR2 FQNEAQ (reference sequence). The CDR3 DNA is TGTGCCAGCAGCTCCCCATGGGAGAGCTCCTACGAGCAGTACTTC. Amino acid sequence: CASSSPWESSYEQYF.

This clone was seen a handful of times. This rearrangement joins TRBV6-6 to TRBJ1-5; D uncertain. This CDR3 spans 15 amino acids. The germline V and J ends were trimmed by 2 bases and 1 base, with 9 bases remaining between them. CDR1 MNHNY and CDR2 SVGAGI come from the germline V gene (reference sequence). The CDR3 is CASSYVPGSNQPQHF. Here the CDR3 DNA reads TGTGCCAGCAGTTACGTGCCAGGCAGCAATCAGCCCCAGCATTTT.

The chain couples TRBV2 to TRBJ2-1; 7 bases fit TRBD2. Germline CDR1 and CDR2: SNHLY and FYNNEI. The CDR3 has 17 amino acids. Trimming at V came to 6 bases and at J to 8 bases, leaving 19 bases not matched to a gene. CDR3 nucleotide sequence: TGTGCCAGCAGCCACCCCGCGGGGAGGGCCCATATAGATGAGCAGTTCTTC. Amino acids: CASSHPAGRAHIDEQFF.

The chain combines TRBV10-3 with TRBJ2-7; 8 bases are shared with TRBD2. The CDR3 is 13 residues long. V gave up 10 bases and J gave up 5 bases; unmatched junction bases: 10. Germline CDR1 and CDR2: ENHRY and SYGVKD. CDR3 residues: CATFREGSNEQYF. Written as DNA, the CDR3 is TGTGCCACCTTCCGGGAGGGAAGCAACGAGCAGTACTTC.

The chain employs TRBV6-4 and TRBJ2-3; 12 bases line up with TRBD1. The trim removed 4 bases at V and 7 bases at J, leaving 9 bases unmatched. The CDR3 sequence is 16 residues long. CDR1 is MRHNA and CDR2 is SNTAGT in the germline V gene. CDR3 amino acids: CASSADPGQGANTQYF. DNA for the CDR3: TGTGCCAGCAGTGCCGATCCGGGACAGGGGGCGAATACGCAGTATTTT.

CDR3 sequence reads: CASSALAGDNEQFF. CDR3 DNA: TGTGCCAGCAGCGCACTAGCGGGTGACAATGAGCAGTTCTTC. This rearrangement joins TRBV2 to TRBJ2-1; 9 bases align to TRBD2. The CDR3 has 14 residues. Germline V gene lookup returns CDR1 SNHLY and CDR2 FYNNEI. Losses at the gene ends were 6 bases for V and 5 bases for J; bases not matched to a gene: 5.

The chain combines TRBV11-2 with TRBJ2-7; 9 bases align to TRBD1. CDR3 length: 14 residues. Germline values: CDR1 SGHAT, CDR2 FQNNGV. V was pared by 6 bases and J by 5 bases, with 8 bases of the junction left unmatched. Here the CDR3 reads CASRRTGVNDEQYF. The CDR3 coding sequence is TGTGCCAGCAGGAGGACAGGGGTGAACGACGAGCAGTACTTC.

V usage is TRBV27 and J usage is TRBJ2-3; weak D call: TRBD1 (6 bases). Germline V gene lookup returns CDR1 MNHEY and CDR2 SMNVEV (reference sequence). There are 17 residues in the CDR3. Trimming removed 5 bases from V and 0 bases from J, with 18 bases in between. In DNA form, the CDR3 reads TGTGCCAGCAGTCACCTAACAGGGTCTGCGAGCACAGATACGCAGTATTTT. This sequence encodes CASSHLTGSASTDTQYF.

The J gene is TRBJ1-4, the V gene TRBV28; tentatively, D is TRBD1 (6 bases). Trimming took 5 bases from V and 6 from J, leaving 16 bases between them. Germline V gives CDR1 MDHEN, CDR2 SYDVKM. CDR3 size: 15 residues. CDR3 DNA: TGTGCCAGCAGTCCAAACAGGGCGCGGGATGAAAAACTGTTTTTT. It yields the protein CASSPNRARDEKLFF.

The chain has TRBV11-2 and TRBJ2-7; D perhaps matches TRBD1 (6 bases). V dropped 0 bases and J dropped 7 bases, with 22 bases sitting between them. This CDR3 is 17 amino acids long. Germline V CDR1 and CDR2: SGHAT, FQNNGV. The chain's CDR3 is CASSLDPRWVGQGEQYF. The CDR3 nucleotides are TGTGCCAGCAGCTTAGATCCACGCTGGGTCGGCCAGGGGGAGCAGTACTTC.

J is TRBJ2-7 and V is TRBV4-1, with unresolved D. The V end lost 0 bases, the J end lost 2 bases, and 8 bases lay between the germline ends. The CDR3 covers 14 residues. From germline, CDR1 is MGHRA and CDR2 YSYEKL. The CDR3: CASSQEWATYEQYF. In nucleotides, the CDR3 is TGCGCCAGCAGCCAAGAATGGGCAACCTACGAGCAGTACTTC.

Note on this clone: Distinct nucleotide sequences in the sample also encode this CDR3. The V call is TRBV28, the J call TRBJ2-3; no clear D. Germline V gives CDR1 MDHEN, CDR2 SYDVKM. V lost 5 bases to trimming and J lost 2 bases, with 5 bases between them. The CDR3 spans 12 residues. This chain's CDR3 is CASSTYTDTQYF. The CDR3 DNA follows: TGTGCCAGCAGTACCTACACAGATACGCAGTATTTT.

The chain joins TRBV11-1 to TRBJ2-1; TRBD1 aligns across 10 bases. The CDR3 sequence is 15 residues long. The ends lost 4 bases at V and 8 bases at J; junction bases unmatched: 8. Germline assignment: CDR1 SGHAT and CDR2 FQDESV (reference sequence). The DNA for the CDR3 is TGTGCCAGCAGCTCAGGACAGGGGGTTTACTATGAGCAGTTCTTC. Its translation: CASSSGQGVYYEQFF.

The CDR3 is CASSFAGLDTQYF. As DNA, the CDR3 is TGTGCCAGCAGCTTCGCAGGGTTGGATACGCAGTATTTT. This chain links TRBV5-4 with TRBJ2-3; perhaps TRBD1 as D (5 bases). Looked up from germline, CDR1 is SGHNT and CDR2 is YYREEE (reference sequence). The CDR3 spans 13 residues. Trimming cost V 2 bases and J 6 bases, with 10 bases left between them.

The chain uses TRBV9 and TRBJ2-1; TRBD2 is a possible D gene (6 bases). Deletions cut 0 bases from V and 5 bases from J, with 15 bases between. The germline V gene has CDR1 SGDLS and CDR2 YYNGEE. The CDR3 consists of 16 residues. Here the CDR3 DNA reads TGTGCCAGCAGCGTAGGGGGTAATAGCGGCCACAATGAGCAGTTCTTC. Translated, it gives CASSVGGNSGHNEQFF.

The chain carries TRBV6-5 and TRBJ2-2; 8 bases fit TRBD2. V lost 11 bases and J lost 4; bases outside the gene matches: 9. Looked up from germline, CDR1 is MNHEY and CDR2 is SVGAGI. This CDR3 contains 14 residues. CDR3 in DNA: TGTGCCGCCCGGGGGGGTGGGATCACCGGGGAGCTGTTTTTT. It encodes CAARGGGITGELFF.